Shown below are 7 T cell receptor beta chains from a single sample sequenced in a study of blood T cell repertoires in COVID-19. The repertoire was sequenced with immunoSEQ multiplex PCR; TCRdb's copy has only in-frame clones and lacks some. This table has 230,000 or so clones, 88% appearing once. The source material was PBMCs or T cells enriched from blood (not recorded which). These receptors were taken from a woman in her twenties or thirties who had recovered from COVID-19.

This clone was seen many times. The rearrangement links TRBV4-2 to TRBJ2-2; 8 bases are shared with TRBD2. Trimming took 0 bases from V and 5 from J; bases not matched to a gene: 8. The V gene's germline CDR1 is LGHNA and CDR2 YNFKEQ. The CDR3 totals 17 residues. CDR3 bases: TGTGCCAGCAGCCAAGAAGAGGCAGCGGGGGAAACCGGGGAGCTGTTTTTT. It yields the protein CASSQEEAAGETGELFF.

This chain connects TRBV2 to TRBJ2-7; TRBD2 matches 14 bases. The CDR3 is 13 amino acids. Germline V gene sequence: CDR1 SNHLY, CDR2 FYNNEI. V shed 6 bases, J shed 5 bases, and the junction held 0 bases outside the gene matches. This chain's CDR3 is CASRTSGGDEQYF. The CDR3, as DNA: TGTGCCAGCAGGACTAGCGGGGGGGACGAGCAGTACTTC.

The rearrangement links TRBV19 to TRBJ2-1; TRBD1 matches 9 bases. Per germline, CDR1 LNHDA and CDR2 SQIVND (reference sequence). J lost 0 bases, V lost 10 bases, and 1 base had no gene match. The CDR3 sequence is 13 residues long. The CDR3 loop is CATGQGSYNEQFF. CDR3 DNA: TGTGCCACGGGACAGGGCTCCTACAATGAGCAGTTCTTC.

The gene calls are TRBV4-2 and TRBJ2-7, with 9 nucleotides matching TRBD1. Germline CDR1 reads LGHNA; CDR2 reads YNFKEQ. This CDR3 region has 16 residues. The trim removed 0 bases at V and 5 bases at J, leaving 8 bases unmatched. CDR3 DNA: TGTGCCAGCAGCCAAGATATGACAGGGGGACAGGACGAGCAGTACTTC. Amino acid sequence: CASSQDMTGGQDEQYF.

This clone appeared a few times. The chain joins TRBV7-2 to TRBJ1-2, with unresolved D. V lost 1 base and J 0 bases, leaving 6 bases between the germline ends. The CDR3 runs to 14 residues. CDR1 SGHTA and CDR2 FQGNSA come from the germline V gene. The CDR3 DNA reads TGTGCCAGCAGCTTAGTCGTAGCTAACTATGGCTACACCTTC. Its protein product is CASSLVVANYGYTF.

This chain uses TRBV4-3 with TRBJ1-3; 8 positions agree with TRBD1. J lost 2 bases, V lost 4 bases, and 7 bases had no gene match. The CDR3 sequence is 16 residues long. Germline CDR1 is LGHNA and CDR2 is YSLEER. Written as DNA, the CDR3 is TGCGCCAGCAGCCGTACACTACAGGGGGCTGGAAACACCATATATTTT. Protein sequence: CASSRTLQGAGNTIYF.

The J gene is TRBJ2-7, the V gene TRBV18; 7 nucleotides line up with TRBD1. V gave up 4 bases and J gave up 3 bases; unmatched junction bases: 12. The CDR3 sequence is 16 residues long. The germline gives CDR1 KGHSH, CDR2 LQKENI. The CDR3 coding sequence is TGTGCCAGCTCACTCGTTACCGGGACAGTCCACTACGAGCAGTACTTC. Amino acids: CASSLVTGTVHYEQYF.